This T cell receptor (beta chain) was retrieved from a study of T cell responses to AZD1222 COVID-19 vaccine. Libraries were prepared by immunoSEQ multiplex PCR; TCRdb keeps only in-frame clonotypes and omits some of them. The sample records a few hundred thousand clones, more than 80% being singletons. Points on this clone: Its specificity is not known.

Findings and limits, study-wide: Baseline seropositives among AZD1222 recipients totaled only five or six. Females made up more of the donors, who were largely white British, and clonal diversity may have come out too low.

V dropped 5 bases and J dropped 2 bases, with 16 bases sitting between them. This CDR3 comprises 15 residues. Germline V gene lookup returns CDR1 SGHTA and CDR2 FQGNSA. V is TRBV7-2 and J is TRBJ2-7; the D gene could be TRBD1 or TRBD2 (6 bases each). Source: peripheral blood, taken on day 0 of AZD1222 vaccination. The sequence was obtained from an adult in good health. The CDR3 sequence: CASSPEGGRPYEQYF. In DNA form, the CDR3 reads TGTGCCAGCAGCCCGGAAGGGGGGAGGCCCTACGAGCAGTACTTC.